This T cell receptor beta chain came from a study of shared clonotypes between healthy human individuals. Looking at the study overall: Researchers drew samples from a couple of women and a few men aged 18 to 49.

About this clone itself: The sample holds other DNA sequences that translate to the same CDR3.

Trimming left V 8 bases short and J 1 base short, with 9 bases between. The CDR3 spans 13 residues. Germline V CDR1 and CDR2: SNHLY, FYNNEI. Researchers ran the assay at a deep level. Profiling relied on immunoSEQ multiplex PCR, and the TCRdb table lists in-frame clones only, not all of them. The table has about 460,000 clones, more than 70% seen once; the top ten hold more than 10%. The V and J genes are TRBV2 and TRBJ1-5; no clear D gene. This TCR came from a woman between 40 and 50 years old in good health. Some clones in this sample may be carry-over from other donors' samples. The sample was PBMCs. DNA of the CDR3: TGTGCCAGCCGAGGAGGGAGCAATCAGCCCCAGCATTTT. It yields the protein CASRGGSNQPQHF. The whole variable domain, filled in from reference TRBV2 and TRBJ1-5, reads EPEVTQTPSHQVTQMGQEVILRCVPISNHLYFYWYRQILGQKVEFLVSFYNNEISEKSEIFDDQFSVERPDGSNFTLKIRSTKLEDSAMYFCASRGGSNQPQHFGDGTRLSIL.